These 6 T cell receptor beta chains came from one sample sequenced in a study of T cell responses to AZD1222 COVID-19 vaccine. Method: immunoSEQ multiplex PCR; TCRdb's copy keeps in-frame clones and lacks some. The repertoire has more than 70,000 clones, 70% to 90% of them found once; the top ten carry around 1.3%. This sample comprised peripheral blood, obtained 28 days after the second AZD1222 dose. The origin of the receptors is an adult who received the AZD1222 COVID-19 vaccine.

In this sample, this clone turned up once. The chain has TRBV10-3 and TRBJ2-2; no definite D call. V shed 8 bases and J shed 2 bases, with 3 bases lying between them. The germline gives CDR1 ENHRY, CDR2 SYGVKD. There are 11 residues in the CDR3. Here the CDR3 reads CAIANTGELFF. The CDR3 DNA reads as TGTGCCATCGCCAACACCGGGGAGCTGTTTTTT.

This chain uses TRBV6-1 with TRBJ2-7; maybe TRBD1 (6 bases). Trimming left V 1 base short and J 2 bases short, with 15 bases between. Germline V gene lookup returns CDR1 MNHNS and CDR2 SASEGT. This CDR3 comprises 16 residues. The CDR3, as DNA: TGTGCCAGCAGTGAAGGGCACCGTACAGGGACCTACGAGCAGTACTTC. Translating gives CASSEGHRTGTYEQYF.

This sequence joins TRBV5-5 and TRBJ1-4; D ambiguous. The CDR3 is 15 amino acids. Germline V gene lookup returns CDR1 SGHKS and CDR2 YYEKEE (reference sequence). The V and J ends lost 0 bases and 5 bases respectively, with 11 bases between them. CDR3 DNA sequence: TGTGCCAGCAGCTTGGCCCCCAGAGCGAATGAAAAACTGTTTTTT. Translating gives CASSLAPRANEKLFF.

The chain carries TRBV3-1 (or the pseudogene TRBV3-2) and TRBJ2-7; D is undetermined. Trimming took 4 bases from V and 0 from J, leaving 10 bases between them. CDR1 is LGHDT, CDR2 YNNKEL, per germline (reference sequence). The CDR3 has 14 amino acids. As DNA, the CDR3 is TGTGCCAGCAGCCCCCTACAGAGCTCCTACGAGCAGTACTTC. It codes for CASSPLQSSYEQYF.

This clone appeared once. The chain has TRBV7-2 and TRBJ2-7, with D unclear. The V end lost 4 bases, the J end lost 0 bases, and 4 bases lay between the germline ends. Germline CDR1 SGHTA, CDR2 FQGNSA. This CDR3 contains 12 residues. CDR3: CASSSSSYEQYF. For the CDR3, the DNA is TGTGCCAGCAGCTCAAGCTCCTACGAGCAGTACTTC.

The rearrangement links TRBV5-1 to TRBJ1-1; the match to TRBD1 covers 7 bases. Trimming removed 5 bases from V and 5 bases from J; junction bases left unmatched: 9. This CDR3 comprises 14 residues. CDR1 is SGHRS, CDR2 YFSETQ, per germline. DNA for the CDR3: TGCGCCAGCAGGCTAGGGGGCCCAGGGACTGAAGCTTTCTTT. Protein sequence: CASRLGGPGTEAFF.